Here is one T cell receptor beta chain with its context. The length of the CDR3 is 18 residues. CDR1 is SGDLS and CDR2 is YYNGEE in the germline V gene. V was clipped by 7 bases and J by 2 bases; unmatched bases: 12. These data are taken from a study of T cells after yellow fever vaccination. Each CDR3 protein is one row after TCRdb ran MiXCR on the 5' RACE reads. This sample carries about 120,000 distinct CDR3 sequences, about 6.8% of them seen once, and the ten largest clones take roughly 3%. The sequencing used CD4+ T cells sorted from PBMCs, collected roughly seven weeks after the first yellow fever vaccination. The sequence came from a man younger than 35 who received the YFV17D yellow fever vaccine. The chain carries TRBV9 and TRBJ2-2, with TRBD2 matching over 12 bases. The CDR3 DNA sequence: TGTGCCAGCTCTCGACTAGCGGGGGCCATTCCAAACACCGGGGAGCTGTTTTTT. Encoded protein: CASSRLAGAIPNTGELFF.